The sequence of this TCR beta chain was determined in a study of CD8 T cells in ankylosing spondylitis. This clonotype was counted ten times or more. What it binds is not known. Study conclusions and caveats: Several highly homologous variants made up a TCR beta motif that seemed to typify ankylosing spondylitis blood.

Using its own MiXCR run on the 5' RACE reads, TCRdb lists one record per CDR3 protein. In the table there are about 500,000 distinct CDR3 sequences, roughly 5.3% of which are singletons. Germline V lookup: CDR1 SEHNR, CDR2 FQNEAQ (reference sequence). The CDR3 has 11 residues. The germline V and J ends were trimmed by 7 bases and 4 bases, with 7 bases remaining between them. Sequenced sample: blood, either unsorted or a sorted T cell fraction (not recorded which). The chain recombines TRBV7-9 with TRBJ1-1; maybe TRBD1 (6 bases). The clonotype was recovered from a male donor with ankylosing spondylitis. CDR3 DNA: TGTGCCAGCACCAGGGGCACTGAAGCTTTCTTT. Translated, it gives CASTRGTEAFF.